The T cell receptor (beta chain) under discussion was sequenced for a study of T-cell memory formation after mild COVID-19. Whole-study results and caveats: CD4+ clones that contracted lay mainly in CM and EM; CD8+ ones lay in EMRA. Pre-infection memory held some responding clones, suggesting pre-existing cross-reactive T cells responded. SARS-CoV-2 specificity was not confirmed for second-wave clones peaking on day 37.

Using constant-segment primers, 5'RACE produced TCR alpha and TCR beta cDNA libraries carrying sample barcodes and UMIs. TCRdb passed the 5' RACE reads through MiXCR, listing each CDR3 protein once. The sample records fewer than 700,000 distinct CDR3 sequences, roughly 18% being singletons. This clonotype was detected a few times. Antigen unknown. The CDR3 length is 15 residues. V was trimmed by 0 bases and J by 3 bases, leaving 11 bases between them. CDR1 is SGHDT, CDR2 YYEEEE, per germline. The sequenced material came from PBMCs or a T cell subset sorted from them (not recorded which). The chain is built from TRBV5-6 and TRBJ2-3; D ambiguous. The TCR comes from an adult woman who had mild COVID-19 (a few samples of this study predate the infection). Cell type and time point are not known. CDR3 bases: TGTGCCAGCAGCTTGGAGCGCGAGTTTACAGATACGCAGTATTTT. It is translated as CASSLEREFTDTQYF.